This T cell receptor beta chain stems from a study of blood T cell repertoires in COVID-19. Comments on this clone: The junction does not match germline at one end; this may be a read error.

The assay was immunoSEQ multiplex PCR, and TCRdb's table has in-frame clones only and misses some. The sample holds some 150,000 clones, around four fifths seen once. This CDR3 is built from 14 residues. Per the germline V gene, CDR1 is SEHNR and CDR2 is FQNEAQ (reference sequence). The material sequenced was PBMCs or T cells enriched from blood (not recorded which). V gene TRBV7-9 combines with J gene TRBJ1-4; 7 nucleotides agree with TRBD1. This receptor was identified in a woman aged 35 to 49 who had recovered from COVID-19. The CDR3: CASSLTGKGSNLVF. CDR3 nucleotide sequence: TGTGCCAGCAGCTTGACAGGGAAAGGATCAAACCTTGTTTTT.